This T cell receptor (beta chain) appears in the sequencing data of a study of molecular identifiers for immune sequencing clone quantification. Sorting selected naive CD8 T cells with a CD8+CD4-CCR7+CD45RA+ phenotype. This clonotype was counted between two and nine times. TCRdb itself ran the PCR reads through MiXCR, one entry per CDR3 protein. Altogether over 35,000 distinct CDR3 sequences are present, roughly 24% being singletons, with the ten largest covering around 0.96%. The CDR3 extends over 15 amino acids. With 3 bases clipped from V and 2 bases from J, the junction kept 6 bases outside the gene matches. Germline assignment: CDR1 KGHSH and CDR2 LQKENI.

The sequence was collected from a human donor in good health. Some libraries in this study had Jurkat cell RNA spiked in. The sample comprised naive CD8+ T cells from blood, with Jurkat cell RNA spiked in. Subset here: FACS-sorted CD8+CD4-CCR7+CD45RA+ naive T cells. This chain links TRBV18 with TRBJ2-7; the match to TRBD2 covers 8 bases. CDR3 sequence (DNA): TGTGCCAGCTCACCGGCCAGCGGGAGACCCTACGAGCAGTACTTC. Translation: CASSPASGRPYEQYF.